These T cell receptor beta chains were read from a single sample in a study of blood T cell repertoires in COVID-19. Generated by immunoSEQ multiplex PCR, the TCRdb table keeps only in-frame clones and is missing some. The sample carries some 62,000 clones, around 82% recorded once. What was sequenced was peripheral blood. These receptor sequences come from a man in his 60s with COVID-19, enrolled during active disease. The CDR3 runs from the conserved cysteine through the conserved F or W. A D gene is named only where the DNA matches it firmly. Not all rows give a size; the values are once, few, many and, for expanded clones, a class.

length	J	V	D	size	DNA	CDR3
12	TRBJ1-3	TRBV6-5	-	-	TGTGCCAGCAGCCGGGGGGGAAACACCATATATTTT	CASSRGGNTIYF
15	TRBJ2-5	TRBV24-1	TRBD2	-	TGTGCCACCAGGCGGGGGGGGGCCCCTGAGGAGACCCAGTACTTC	CATRRGGAPEETQYF
15	TRBJ2-4	TRBV28	-	-	TGTGCCAGCAGTTTCTGGGCCCTAGCCAAAAACATTCAGTACTTC	CASSFWALAKNIQYF
13	TRBJ2-7	TRBV2	-	-	TGTGCCAGCAGTGAAAGCGTTCCCTACGAGCAGTACTTC	CASSESVPYEQYF
13	TRBJ1-2	TRBV15	-	-	TGTGCCACCAGCAGCCCTTCAGGGGATGGCTACACCTTC	CATSSPSGDGYTF
15	TRBJ1-5	TRBV5-3	-	-	TGTGCCAGAAGCTTCCTATCGGACAGTCTTCAGCCCCAGCATTTT	CARSFLSDSLQPQHF
14	TRBJ2-2	TRBV5-1	TRBD2	-	TGCGCCAGCAGCGGCGGGGGGGCCCTCGGGGAGCTGTTTTTT	CASSGGGALGELFF
16	TRBJ1-3	TRBV2	-	few	TGTGCCAGCAGTCAGAATACAGAAAGCTCTGGAAACACCATATATTTT	CASSQNTESSGNTIYF
14	TRBJ2-3	TRBV29-1	-	-	TGCAGCGGATATAGGGGGGGAGGCACAGATACGCAGTATTTT	CSGYRGGGTDTQYF
15	TRBJ1-2	TRBV5-6	-	once	TGTGCCAGCAGCTTGGGACAGAGAACTAACTATGGCTACACCTTC	CASSLGQRTNYGYTF
14	TRBJ1-1	TRBV19	TRBD1	-	TGTGCCAGTAGGACCGGGACAGGGGGCACTGAAGCTTTCTTT	CASRTGTGGTEAFF
14	TRBJ1-1	TRBV6-6	-	-	TGTGCCACCACGGCTAGCACCTCGAACACTGAAGCTTTCTTT	CATTASTSNTEAFF
17	TRBJ1-2	TRBV4-1	-	-	TGCGCCAGCAGCCAAGAAACCGGGAGTTCTCCTAACTATGGCTACACCTTC	CASSQETGSSPNYGYTF
14	TRBJ2-7	TRBV20-1	-	-	TGCAGTGCTAGTAGCGAGAGAGATCCCTACGAGCAGTACTTC	CSASSERDPYEQYF